This T cell receptor beta chain was retrieved from a study of radiation and T cells in renal cell carcinoma. Only in-frame clones appear in the TCRdb table, and some are missing; sequencing was by immunoSEQ multiplex PCR. Among some 130,000 clones listed, around 90% were seen once. Note on this clone: Its antigen is not identified.

V was pared by 3 bases and J by 10 bases, with 6 bases of the junction left unmatched. In germline, CDR1 is SGHRS, CDR2 YFSETQ. The CDR3 totals 13 residues. Study results and limitations: Without pretreatment biopsies, baseline tumor clonotype presence was undetermined.

Time point meaning: blood 2 weeks post-SBRT. The treatment was: 15 Gy SBRT to primary tumor, nephrectomy 4 weeks later. The TCR sequence derives from a woman between 70 and 85 years old with renal cell carcinoma. The V and J genes are TRBV5-1 and TRBJ1-2; 10 nucleotides align to TRBD1. The specimen was blood, collected from a patient whose treatment included radiotherapy and nephrectomy. CDR3 region: CASSYRTGGDYTF. In DNA form, the CDR3 reads TGCGCCAGCAGCTACCGGACAGGGGGTGACTACACCTTC.